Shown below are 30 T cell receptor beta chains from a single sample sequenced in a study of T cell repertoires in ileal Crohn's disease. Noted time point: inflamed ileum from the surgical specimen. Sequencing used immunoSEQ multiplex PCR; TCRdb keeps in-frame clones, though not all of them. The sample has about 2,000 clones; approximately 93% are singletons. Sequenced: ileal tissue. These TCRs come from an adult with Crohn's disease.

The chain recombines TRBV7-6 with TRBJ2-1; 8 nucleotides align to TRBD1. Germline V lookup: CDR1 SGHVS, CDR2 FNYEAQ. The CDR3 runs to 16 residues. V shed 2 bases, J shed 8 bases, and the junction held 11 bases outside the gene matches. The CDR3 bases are TGTGCCAGCAGCTTATCCTCGGACAGGGCGAGTCATGAGCAGTTCTTC. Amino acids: CASSLSSDRASHEQFF.

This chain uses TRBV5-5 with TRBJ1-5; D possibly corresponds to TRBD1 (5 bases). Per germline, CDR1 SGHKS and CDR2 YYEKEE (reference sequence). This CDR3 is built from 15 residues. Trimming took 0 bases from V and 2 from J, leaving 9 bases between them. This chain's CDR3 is CASSLAGVGNQPQHF. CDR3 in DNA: TGTGCCAGCAGCTTGGCGGGGGTGGGCAATCAGCCCCAGCATTTT. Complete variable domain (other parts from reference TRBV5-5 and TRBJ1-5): DAGVTQSPTHLIKTRGQQVTLRCSPISGHKSVSWYQQVLGQGPQFIFQYYEKEERGRGNFPDRFSARQFPNYSSELNVNALLLGDSALYLCASSLAGVGNQPQHFGDGTRLSIL.

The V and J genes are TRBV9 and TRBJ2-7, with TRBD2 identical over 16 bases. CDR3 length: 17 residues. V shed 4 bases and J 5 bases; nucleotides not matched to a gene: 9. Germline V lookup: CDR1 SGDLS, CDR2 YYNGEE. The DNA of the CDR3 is TGTGCCAGCAGCCGGGGGACTAGCGGGAGGGCCGTCCACGAGCAGTACTTC. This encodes CASSRGTSGRAVHEQYF.

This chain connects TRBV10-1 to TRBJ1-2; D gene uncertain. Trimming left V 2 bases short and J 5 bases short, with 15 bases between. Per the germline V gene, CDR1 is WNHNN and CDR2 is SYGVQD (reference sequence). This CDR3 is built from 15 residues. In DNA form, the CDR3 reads TGCGCCAGCAGTGAGAGCGGCGCGGACCGATATGGCTACACCTTC. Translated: CASSESGADRYGYTF.

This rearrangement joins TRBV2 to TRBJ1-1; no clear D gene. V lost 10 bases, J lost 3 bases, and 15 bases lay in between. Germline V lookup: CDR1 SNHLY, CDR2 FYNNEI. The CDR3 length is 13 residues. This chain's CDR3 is CANTRLRDTEAFF. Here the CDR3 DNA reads TGTGCCAACACCCGACTAAGAGACACTGAAGCTTTCTTT.

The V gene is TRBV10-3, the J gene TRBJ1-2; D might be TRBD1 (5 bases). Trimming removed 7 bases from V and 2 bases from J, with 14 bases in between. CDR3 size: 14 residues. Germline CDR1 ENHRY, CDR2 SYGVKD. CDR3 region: CAIKGSDTNYGYTF. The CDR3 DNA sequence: TGTGCCATCAAAGGATCGGACACAAACTATGGCTACACCTTC.

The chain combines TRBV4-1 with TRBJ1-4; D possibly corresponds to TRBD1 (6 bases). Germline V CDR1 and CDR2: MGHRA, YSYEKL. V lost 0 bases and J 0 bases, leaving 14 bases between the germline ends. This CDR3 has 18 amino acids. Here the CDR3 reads CASSQDGRQAATNEKLFF. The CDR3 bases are TGCGCCAGCAGCCAAGATGGGAGACAGGCTGCAACTAATGAAAAACTGTTTTTT.

The CDR3 DNA is TGTGCCAGCAGTGGGGCGGGGGCAACTAATGAAAAACTGTTTTTT. Amino acids: CASSGAGATNEKLFF. This chain connects TRBV2 to TRBJ1-4; D possibly corresponds to TRBD1 (5 bases). The V end lost 4 bases, the J end lost 0 bases, and 9 bases lay between the germline ends. The CDR3 totals 15 residues. CDR1 and CDR2 from the germline V gene are SNHLY and FYNNEI.

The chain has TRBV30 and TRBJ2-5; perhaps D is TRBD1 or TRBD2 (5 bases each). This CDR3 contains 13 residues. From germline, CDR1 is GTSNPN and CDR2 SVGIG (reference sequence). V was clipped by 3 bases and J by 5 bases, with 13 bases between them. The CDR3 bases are TGTGCCTGGAGGTGGAGAGGGGTTGAGACCCAGTACTTC. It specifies CAWRWRGVETQYF. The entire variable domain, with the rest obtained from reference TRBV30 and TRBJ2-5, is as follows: SQTIHQWPATLVQPVGSPLSLECTVEGTSNPNLYWYRQAAGRGLQLLFYSVGIGQISSEVPQNLSASRPQDRQFILSSKKLLLSDSGFYLCAWRWRGVETQYFGPGTRLLVL.

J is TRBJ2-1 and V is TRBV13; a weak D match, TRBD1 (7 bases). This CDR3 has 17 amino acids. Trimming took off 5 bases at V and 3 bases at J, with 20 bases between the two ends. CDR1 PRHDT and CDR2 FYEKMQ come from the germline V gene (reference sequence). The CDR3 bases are TGTGCCAGCAGCCCCAGGGGGACGGGAGTGAGCTACAATGAGCAGTTCTTC. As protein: CASSPRGTGVSYNEQFF.

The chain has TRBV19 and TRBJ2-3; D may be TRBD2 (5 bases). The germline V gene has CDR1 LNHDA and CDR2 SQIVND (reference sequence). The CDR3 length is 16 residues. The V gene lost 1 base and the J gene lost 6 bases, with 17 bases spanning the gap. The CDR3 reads CASSIAHRDPGDTQYF. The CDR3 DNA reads TGTGCCAGTAGTATAGCCCACCGGGATCCCGGGGATACGCAGTATTTT.

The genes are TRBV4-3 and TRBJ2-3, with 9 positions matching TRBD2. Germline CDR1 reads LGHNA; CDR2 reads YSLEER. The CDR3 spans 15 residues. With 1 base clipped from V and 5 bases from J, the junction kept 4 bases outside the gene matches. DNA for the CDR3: TGCGCCAGCAGCCAAGGTCTGCGGGAGGGAGATACGCAGTATTTT. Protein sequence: CASSQGLREGDTQYF.

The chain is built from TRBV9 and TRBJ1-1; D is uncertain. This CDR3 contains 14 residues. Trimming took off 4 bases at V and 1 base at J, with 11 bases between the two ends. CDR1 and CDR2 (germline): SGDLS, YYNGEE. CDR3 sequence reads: CASSPQTRNTEAFF. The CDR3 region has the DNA TGTGCCAGCAGCCCCCAGACAAGGAACACTGAAGCTTTCTTT.

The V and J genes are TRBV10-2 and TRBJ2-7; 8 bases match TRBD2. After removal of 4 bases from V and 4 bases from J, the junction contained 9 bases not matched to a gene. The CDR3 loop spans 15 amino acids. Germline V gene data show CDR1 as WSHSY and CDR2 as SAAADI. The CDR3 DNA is TGCGCCAGCAGTGGCCCAGCGGGGGCCATTTACGAGCAGTACTTC. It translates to CASSGPAGAIYEQYF.

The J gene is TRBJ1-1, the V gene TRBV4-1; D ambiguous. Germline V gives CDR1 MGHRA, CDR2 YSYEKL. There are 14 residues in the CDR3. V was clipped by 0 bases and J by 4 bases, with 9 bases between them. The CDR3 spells CASSQDFRSTEAFF. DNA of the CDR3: TGCGCCAGCAGCCAAGATTTCAGGAGCACTGAAGCTTTCTTT.

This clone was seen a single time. CDR3 nucleotide sequence: TGTGCCAGCAGCTTGGTGGCTAGCGGCACAGATACGCAGTATTTT. This sequence encodes CASSLVASGTDTQYF. This rearrangement joins TRBV5-6 to TRBJ2-3; possibly TRBD2 for D (6 bases). Looked up from germline, CDR1 is SGHDT and CDR2 is YYEEEE. The CDR3 spans 15 residues. Trimming took 0 bases from V and 1 from J, leaving 9 bases between them.

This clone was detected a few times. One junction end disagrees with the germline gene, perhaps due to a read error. The chain's CDR3 is CASSLAGGEEQYF. The CDR3 DNA is TGTGCTAGCAGCTTGGCGGGAGGTGAGGAGCAGTACTTC. The genes are TRBV7-7 and TRBJ2-7, with 8 bases lining up with TRBD2. Looked up from germline, CDR1 is SSHAT and CDR2 is FNYEAQ (reference sequence). The CDR3 extends over 13 amino acids.

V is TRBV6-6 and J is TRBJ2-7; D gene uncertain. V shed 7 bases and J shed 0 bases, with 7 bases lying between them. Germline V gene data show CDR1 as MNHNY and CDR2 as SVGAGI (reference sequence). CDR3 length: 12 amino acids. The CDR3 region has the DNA TGTGCCAGCACAAGTCGCTCCTACGAGCAGTACTTC. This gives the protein CASTSRSYEQYF.

The DNA of the CDR3 is TGTGCCAGCAGCTTATCCCCCGGGACAGGGGGGCGCACTGAAGCTTTCTTT. It translates to CASSLSPGTGGRTEAFF. V gene TRBV7-2 combines with J gene TRBJ1-1; 11 positions agree with TRBD1. The CDR3 length is 17 residues. The germline V gene has CDR1 SGHTA and CDR2 FQGNSA. Trimming cost V 2 bases and J 4 bases; bases outside gene matches: 9.

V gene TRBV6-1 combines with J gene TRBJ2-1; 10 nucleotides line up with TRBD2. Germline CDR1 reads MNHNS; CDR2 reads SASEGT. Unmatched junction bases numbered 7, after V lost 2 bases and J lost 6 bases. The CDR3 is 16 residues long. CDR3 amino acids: CASSEIAGGLFNEQFF. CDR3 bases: TGTGCCAGCAGTGAAATAGCGGGAGGTCTTTTCAATGAGCAGTTCTTC.

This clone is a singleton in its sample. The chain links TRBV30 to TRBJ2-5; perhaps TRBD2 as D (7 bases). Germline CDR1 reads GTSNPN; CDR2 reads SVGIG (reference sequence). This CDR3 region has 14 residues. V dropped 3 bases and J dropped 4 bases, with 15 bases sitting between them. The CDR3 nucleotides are TGTGCCTGGAGGAGGGACACGGGGGGAGAGACCCAGTACTTC. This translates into CAWRRDTGGETQYF.

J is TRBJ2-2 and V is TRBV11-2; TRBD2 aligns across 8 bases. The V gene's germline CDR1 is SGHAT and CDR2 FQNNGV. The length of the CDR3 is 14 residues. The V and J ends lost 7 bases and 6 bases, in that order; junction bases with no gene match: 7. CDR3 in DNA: TGTGCCAGCAAGGGGAGCGGGAGAGCCGGGGAGCTGTTTTTT. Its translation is CASKGSGRAGELFF.

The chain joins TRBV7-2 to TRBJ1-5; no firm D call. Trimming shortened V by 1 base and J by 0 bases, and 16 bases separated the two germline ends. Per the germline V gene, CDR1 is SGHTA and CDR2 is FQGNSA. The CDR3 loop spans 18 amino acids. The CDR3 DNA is TGTGCCAGCAGCTTAGGGCAGAGCCCGTACCTTAGCAATCAGCCCCAGCATTTT. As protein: CASSLGQSPYLSNQPQHF.

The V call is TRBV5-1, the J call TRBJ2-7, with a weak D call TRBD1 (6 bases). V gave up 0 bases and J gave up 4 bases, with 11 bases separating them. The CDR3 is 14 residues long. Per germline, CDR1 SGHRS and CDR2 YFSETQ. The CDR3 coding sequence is TGCGCCAGCAGCTTGGAAGGGGGTTATTACGAGCAGTACTTC. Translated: CASSLEGGYYEQYF. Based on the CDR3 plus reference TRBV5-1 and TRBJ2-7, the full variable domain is KAGVTQTPRYLIKTRGQQVTLSCSPISGHRSVSWYQQTPGQGLQFLFEYFSETQRNKGNFPGRFSGRQFSNSRSEMNVSTLELGDSALYLCASSLEGGYYEQYFGPGTRLTVT.

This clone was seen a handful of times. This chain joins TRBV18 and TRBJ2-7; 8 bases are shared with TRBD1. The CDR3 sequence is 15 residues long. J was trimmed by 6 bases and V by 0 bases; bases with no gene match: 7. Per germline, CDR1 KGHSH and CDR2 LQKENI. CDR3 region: CASSPPSGGKFEQYF. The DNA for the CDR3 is TGTGCCAGCTCACCACCGTCAGGGGGCAAGTTCGAGCAGTACTTC. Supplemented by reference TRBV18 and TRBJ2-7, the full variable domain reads NAGVMQNPRHLVRRRGQEARLRCSPMKGHSHVYWYRQLPEEGLKFMVYLQKENIIDESGMPKERFSAEFPKEGPSILRIQQVVRGDSAAYFCASSPPSGGKFEQYFGPGTRLTVT.

The CDR3 DNA reads as TGTGCCAGCAGCCAAGCTAAAGGGGGTCGTGGCTACACCTTC. This encodes CASSQAKGGRGYTF. The chain has TRBV14 and TRBJ1-2, with a weak D call TRBD1 (6 bases). Germline assignment: CDR1 SGHDN and CDR2 FVKESK. V dropped 1 base and J dropped 7 bases, with 13 bases sitting between them. The CDR3 spans 14 residues.

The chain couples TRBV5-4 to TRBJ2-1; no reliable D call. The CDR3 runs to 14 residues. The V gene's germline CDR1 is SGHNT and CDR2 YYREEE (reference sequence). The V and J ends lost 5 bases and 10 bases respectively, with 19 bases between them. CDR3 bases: TGTGCCAGCAGTTCCGGACCCGGACCCGGGGAGCAGTTCTTC. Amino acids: CASSSGPGPGEQFF. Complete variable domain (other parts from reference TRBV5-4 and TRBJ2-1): ETGVTQSPTHLIKTRGQQVTLRCSSQSGHNTVSWYQQALGQGPQFIFQYYREEENGRGNFPPRFSGLQFPNYSSELNVNALELDDSALYLCASSSGPGPGEQFFGPGTRLTVL.

CDR3 in amino acids: CASSESSGNIQYF. The CDR3, as DNA: TGTGCCAGCAGCGAAAGTTCGGGAAACATTCAGTACTTC. V gene TRBV9 combines with J gene TRBJ2-4; D is uncertain. The germline V gene encodes CDR1 SGDLS and CDR2 YYNGEE. CDR3 length: 13 residues. Trimming shortened V by 3 bases and J by 6 bases, and 10 bases separated the two germline ends.

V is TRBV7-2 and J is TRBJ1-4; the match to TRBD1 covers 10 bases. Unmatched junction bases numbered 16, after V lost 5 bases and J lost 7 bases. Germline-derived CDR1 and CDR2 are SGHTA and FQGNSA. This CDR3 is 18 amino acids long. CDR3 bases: TGTGCCAGCAGCACCCGGGACAGGGGAATAGGGGAAATTGAAAAACTGTTTTTT. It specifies CASSTRDRGIGEIEKLFF.

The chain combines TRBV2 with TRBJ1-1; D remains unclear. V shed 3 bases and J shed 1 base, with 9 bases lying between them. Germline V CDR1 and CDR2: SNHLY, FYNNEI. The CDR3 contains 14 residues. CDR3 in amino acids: CASSDKRQNTEAFF. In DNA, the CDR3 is TGTGCCAGCAGTGACAAGAGGCAGAACACTGAAGCTTTCTTT.